This T cell receptor (beta chain) was captured in a study of response to subunit inactivated influenza vaccine. Broader study findings: Authors suggested each seasonal flu vaccination may recruit only limited numbers of new T cells.

Of note for this clonotype: Its antigen remains unknown.

TCRdb re-called the RT-PCR reads with MiXCR, one entry per CDR3 protein. The data contain around 710,000 distinct CDR3 sequences, 11% to 15% of them singletons. Trimming removed 6 bases from V and 2 bases from J, with 14 bases in between. The CDR3 has 14 residues. CDR1 and CDR2 from the germline V gene are MNHNS and SASEGT. This material consisted of PBMCs from blood, taken approximately 15 days before vaccination. V is TRBV6-1 and J is TRBJ2-7; no clear D. The receptor was isolated from a man aged 50-60 years who received an inactivated influenza vaccine. This chain's CDR3 is CASRISLSAYEQYF. CDR3 DNA sequence: TGTGCCAGCAGAATTTCCCTTTCCGCCTACGAGCAGTACTTC.